Listed below are T cell receptor beta chains from one sample, sequenced in a study of blood T cell repertoires in COVID-19. Measured with immunoSEQ multiplex PCR; TCRdb has only the in-frame clones, and not every one. The repertoire holds a few hundred thousand clones, with roughly 84% as singletons. Source material: peripheral blood. The receptors derive from a human donor with COVID-19, enrolled during active disease. The donor label of this sample is uncertain. The CDR3 runs from the conserved cysteine through the conserved F or W. Each record gives: clone size, V gene, D gene, J gene, CDR3 DNA, CDR3 protein. A D gene is named only where the DNA matches it firmly. Clone size, where shown, is once, few, many, or a class for clones that have expanded.

-	TRBV6-5	-	TRBJ1-5	TGTGCCAGCAGTTCTGGACAGTACAATCAGCCCCAGCATTTT	CASSSGQYNQPQHF
once	TRBV5-5	TRBD2	TRBJ2-1	TGTGCCAGCAGCTTGGTTTGGGCTAGCGGGAACGGCGGTTACAATGAGCAGTTCTTC	CASSLVWASGNGGYNEQFF
-	TRBV15	TRBD1	TRBJ1-1	TGTGCCACCAGCTTGCAGGGGGATGACACTGAAGCTTTCTTT	CATSLQGDDTEAFF
-	TRBV19	-	TRBJ2-5	TGTGCCAGTAGTATCCAGGGTGGCGAGACCCAGTACTTC	CASSIQGGETQYF
-	TRBV7-8	TRBD1	TRBJ1-5	TGTGCCAGCAGCTTGATGGGACAGGGGGTTCAGCCCCAGCATTTT	CASSLMGQGVQPQHF
few	TRBV10-3	TRBD1	TRBJ1-6	TGTGCCATCAGGCTACAGGGGAGTAATTCACCCCTCCACTTT	CAIRLQGSNSPLHF
-	TRBV7-8	TRBD1	TRBJ1-5	TGTGCCAGCAGCACCCAAGGGGGCGGGGAGCCCCAGCATTTT	CASSTQGGGEPQHF
-	TRBV18	TRBD1	TRBJ1-4	TGTGCCAGCTCACCATCAGGGGGTGAGGAAAAACTGTTTTTT	CASSPSGGEEKLFF
once	TRBV2	TRBD1	TRBJ1-2	TGTGCCAGCAGAGAGGACAGGGTTTCTTTCTATGGCTACACCTTC	CASREDRVSFYGYTF
-	TRBV6-2/TRBV6-3	TRBD2	TRBJ2-7	TGTGCCAGCAGCCCTATTAGACTAGCGGGTAACTACGAGCAGTACTTC	CASSPIRLAGNYEQYF
-	TRBV7-2	TRBD2	TRBJ2-5	TGTGCCAGCAGTCCACCTAGCGGGAAGGCGGAGACCCAGTACTTC	CASSPPSGKAETQYF
-	TRBV6-5	TRBD1	TRBJ1-1	TGTGCCAGCATGACAGGGGGCGTTGGGGCTTTCTTT	CASMTGGVGAFF
-	TRBV24-1	-	TRBJ2-3	TGTGCCACCAGTGATTCCCGATTGGGGCCCTTCAGCAGCACAGATACGCAGTATTTT	CATSDSRLGPFSSTDTQYF
few	TRBV6-2/TRBV6-3	TRBD2	TRBJ2-2	TGTGCCAGCAGTTACACTACTAGCGGGAGGGCCCACCCGAACACCGGGGAGCTGTTTTTT	CASSYTTSGRAHPNTGELFF
-	TRBV28	-	TRBJ1-5	TGTGCCAGCAGTTTATTAGGGGCTCGATTGGACAGCAAGTATAGCAATCAGCCCCAGCATTTT	CASSLLGARLDSKYSNQPQHF
-	TRBV28	-	TRBJ1-1	TGTGCCAGCACTACCGTGCAGGGGCGTCGGACTGAAGCTTTCTTT	CASTTVQGRRTEAFF
once	TRBV5-1	TRBD1	TRBJ1-5	TGCGCCAGCAGCTTTACAGGGGATCAGCCCCAGCATTTT	CASSFTGDQPQHF
once	TRBV7-3	TRBD1	TRBJ2-7	TGTGCCAGCAGCTCTAACCTACAGGGGCACGAGCAGTACTTC	CASSSNLQGHEQYF
-	TRBV7-8	TRBD2	TRBJ2-1	TGTGCCAGCAGCCTTGGACTAGCGAATGTTGAGCAGTTCTTC	CASSLGLANVEQFF
-	TRBV11-3	-	TRBJ2-2	TGTGCCAGCAGCCATTATCAGGCCGGGGAGCTGTTTTTT	CASSHYQAGELFF
-	TRBV5-1	-	TRBJ2-5	TGCGCCAGCAGCGAACAGGAGACCCAGTACTTC	CASSEQETQYF
-	TRBV5-1	-	TRBJ1-4	TGCGCCAGCAGCTTTGTGTGGGGAGGTGAAAAACTGTTTTTT	CASSFVWGGEKLFF
-	TRBV19	-	TRBJ1-5	TGTGCCAGTACCTCCGGGAGCCTGTATCAGCCCCAGCATTTT	CASTSGSLYQPQHF
-	TRBV5-1	-	TRBJ2-1	TGCGCCAGCAGCTTGCAGTCCCAGGGGCCGGTGGATGAGCAGTTCTTC	CASSLQSQGPVDEQFF
few	TRBV3-1/TRBV3-2	-	TRBJ2-7	TGTGCCAGCAGCCAAGTTTGGGAGGCGACCTACGAGCAGTACTTC	CASSQVWEATYEQYF
once	TRBV27	TRBD2	TRBJ2-1	TGTGCCAGCAGTTCCCCCCGAGCGGGAGGGCGGGGTGAGCAGTTCTTC	CASSSPRAGGRGEQFF
once	TRBV7-2	TRBD1	TRBJ1-3	TGTGCCAGCAGCCTACAGACAGGGCCTGGAAACACCATATATTTT	CASSLQTGPGNTIYF
-	TRBV2	-	TRBJ2-5	TGTGCCAGCAGTGAAACTAGACACGGAAGCGAGACCCAGTACTTC	CASSETRHGSETQYF
-	TRBV19	-	TRBJ1-1	TGTGCCAGTACCGCCCTGGAGGATGGCTTTGTGAGGATGAACACTGAAGCTTTCTTT	CASTALEDGFVRMNTEAFF
-	TRBV7-9	TRBD2	TRBJ2-3	TGTGCCAGCAGCTTAGTGATAGCGGGGGCCGTCACAGATACGCAGTATTTT	CASSLVIAGAVTDTQYF
-	TRBV28	TRBD2	TRBJ2-5	TGTGCCAGCAGGCCACAGCCCGGACTAGCGGGAGGGCAAGAGACCCAGTACTTC	CASRPQPGLAGGQETQYF
-	TRBV15	-	TRBJ1-1	TGTGCCACCAGCAGAATGACAGAGATGAACACTGAAGCTTTCTTT	CATSRMTEMNTEAFF
-	TRBV19	-	TRBJ1-5	TGTGCCAGTAGTCCTTGGGGAGTGAGTAGCAATCAGCCCCAGCATTTT	CASSPWGVSSNQPQHF
-	TRBV2	-	TRBJ2-7	TGTGCCAGCAGTGTGGACAGAGAGCCCTACGAGCAGTACTTC	CASSVDREPYEQYF
-	TRBV12-3/TRBV12-4	-	TRBJ1-1	TGTGCCAGCAGTTTATTCAGTGGGGGGACGGGAAGCTTT	CASSLFSGGTGSF
once	TRBV7-2	-	TRBJ1-3	TGTGCCAGCAGCCCCATGCCGAGCTCTGGAAACACCATATATTTT	CASSPMPSSGNTIYF